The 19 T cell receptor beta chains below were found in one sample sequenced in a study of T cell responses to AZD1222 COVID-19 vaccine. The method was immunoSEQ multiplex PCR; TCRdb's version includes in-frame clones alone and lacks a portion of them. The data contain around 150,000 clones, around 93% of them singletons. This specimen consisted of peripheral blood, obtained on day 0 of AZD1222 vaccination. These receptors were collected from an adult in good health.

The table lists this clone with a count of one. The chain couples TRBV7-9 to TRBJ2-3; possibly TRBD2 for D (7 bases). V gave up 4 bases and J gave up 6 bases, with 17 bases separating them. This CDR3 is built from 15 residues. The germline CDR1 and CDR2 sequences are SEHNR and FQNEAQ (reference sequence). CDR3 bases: TGTGCCAGCAGCTCCCCCGGGGGGCAGGTGGATACGCAGTATTTT. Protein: CASSSPGGQVDTQYF.

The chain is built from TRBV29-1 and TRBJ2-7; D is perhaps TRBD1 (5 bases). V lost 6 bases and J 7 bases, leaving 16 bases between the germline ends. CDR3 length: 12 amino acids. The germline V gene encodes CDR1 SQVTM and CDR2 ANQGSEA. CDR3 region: CSVHPDIGEQYF. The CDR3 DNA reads TGCAGCGTCCATCCGGACATTGGGGAGCAGTACTTC.

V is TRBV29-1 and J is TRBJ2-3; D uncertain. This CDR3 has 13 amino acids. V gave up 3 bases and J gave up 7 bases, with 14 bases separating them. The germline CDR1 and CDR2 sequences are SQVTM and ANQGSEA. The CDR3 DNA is TGCAGCGTTGACGTCTCAGGTGAAAATACGCAGTATTTT. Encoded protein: CSVDVSGENTQYF.

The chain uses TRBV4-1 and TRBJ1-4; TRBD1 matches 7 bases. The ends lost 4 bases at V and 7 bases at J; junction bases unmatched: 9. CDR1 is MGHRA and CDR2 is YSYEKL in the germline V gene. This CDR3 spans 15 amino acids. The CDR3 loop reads CASSPVQGRGEKLFF. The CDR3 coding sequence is TGCGCCAGCAGCCCAGTACAGGGGAGGGGTGAAAAACTGTTTTTT.

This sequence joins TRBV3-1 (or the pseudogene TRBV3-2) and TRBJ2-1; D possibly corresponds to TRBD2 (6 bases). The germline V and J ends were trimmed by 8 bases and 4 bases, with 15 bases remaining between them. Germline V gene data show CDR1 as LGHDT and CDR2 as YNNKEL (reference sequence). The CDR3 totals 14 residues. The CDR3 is CASSRLESYNEQFF. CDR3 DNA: TGTGCCAGCTCCAGACTAGAGAGTTACAATGAGCAGTTCTTC.

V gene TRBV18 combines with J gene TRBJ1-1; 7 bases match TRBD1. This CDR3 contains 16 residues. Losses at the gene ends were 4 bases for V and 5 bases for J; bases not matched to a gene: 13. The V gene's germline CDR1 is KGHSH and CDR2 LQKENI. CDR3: CASSLLQGSNRTEAFF. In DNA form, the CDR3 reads TGTGCCAGCTCACTTCTACAGGGGTCTAATCGGACTGAAGCTTTCTTT.

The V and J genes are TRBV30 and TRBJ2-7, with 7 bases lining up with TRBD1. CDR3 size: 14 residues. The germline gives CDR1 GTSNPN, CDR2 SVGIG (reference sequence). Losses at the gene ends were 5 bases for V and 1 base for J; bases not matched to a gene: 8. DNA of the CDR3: TGTGCCTGGGTAAACAGGGGCGAATCCTACGAGCAGTACTTC. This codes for CAWVNRGESYEQYF.

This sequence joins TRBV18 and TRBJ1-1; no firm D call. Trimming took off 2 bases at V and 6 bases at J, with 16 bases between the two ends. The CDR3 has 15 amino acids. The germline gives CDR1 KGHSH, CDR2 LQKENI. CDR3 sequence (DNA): TGTGCCAGCTCACCATCCTTGGGGAAGGGTGCTGAAGCTTTCTTT. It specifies CASSPSLGKGAEAFF. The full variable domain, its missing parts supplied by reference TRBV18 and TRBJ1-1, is NAGVMQNPRHLVRRRGQEARLRCSPMKGHSHVYWYRQLPEEGLKFMVYLQKENIIDESGMPKERFSAEFPKEGPSILRIQQVVRGDSAAYFCASSPSLGKGAEAFFGQGTRLTVV.

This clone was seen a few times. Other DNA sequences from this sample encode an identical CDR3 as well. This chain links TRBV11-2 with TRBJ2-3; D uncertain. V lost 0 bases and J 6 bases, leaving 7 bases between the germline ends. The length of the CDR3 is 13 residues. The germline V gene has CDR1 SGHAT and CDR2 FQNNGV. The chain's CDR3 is CASSLERTDTQYF. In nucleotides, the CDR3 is TGTGCCAGCAGCTTAGAGCGAACCGATACGCAGTATTTT. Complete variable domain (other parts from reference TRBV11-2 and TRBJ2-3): EAGVAQSPRYKIIEKRQSVAFWCNPISGHATLYWYQQILGQGPKLLIQFQNNGVVDDSQLPKDRFSAERLKGVDSTLKIQPAKLEDSAVYLCASSLERTDTQYFGPGTRLTVL.

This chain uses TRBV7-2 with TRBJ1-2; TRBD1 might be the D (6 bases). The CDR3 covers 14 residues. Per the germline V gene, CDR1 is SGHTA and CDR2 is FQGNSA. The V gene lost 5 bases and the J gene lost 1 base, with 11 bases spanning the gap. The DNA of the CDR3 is TGTGCCAGCAGCAAGGTACAGGGTAACTATGGCTACACCTTC. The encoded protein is CASSKVQGNYGYTF.

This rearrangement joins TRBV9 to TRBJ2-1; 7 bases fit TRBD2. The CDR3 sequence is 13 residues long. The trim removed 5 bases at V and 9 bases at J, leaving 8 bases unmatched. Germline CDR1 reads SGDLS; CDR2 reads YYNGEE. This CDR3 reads CASRYTSDGEQFF. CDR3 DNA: TGTGCCAGCAGGTACACTAGCGATGGTGAGCAGTTCTTC.

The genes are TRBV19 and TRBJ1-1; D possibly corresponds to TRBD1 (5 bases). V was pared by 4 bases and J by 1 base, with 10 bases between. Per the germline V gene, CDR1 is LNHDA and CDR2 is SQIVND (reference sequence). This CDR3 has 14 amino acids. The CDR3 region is CASSSWGWNTEAFF. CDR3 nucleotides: TGTGCCAGTAGTAGTTGGGGCTGGAACACTGAAGCTTTCTTT.

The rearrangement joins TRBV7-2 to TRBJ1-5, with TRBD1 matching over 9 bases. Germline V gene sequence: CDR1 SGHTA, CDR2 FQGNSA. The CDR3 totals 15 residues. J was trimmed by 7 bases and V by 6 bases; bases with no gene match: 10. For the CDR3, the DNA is TGTGCCAGCAGTCAACGGACAGGGGCAGGCCAGCCCCAGCATTTT. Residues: CASSQRTGAGQPQHF.

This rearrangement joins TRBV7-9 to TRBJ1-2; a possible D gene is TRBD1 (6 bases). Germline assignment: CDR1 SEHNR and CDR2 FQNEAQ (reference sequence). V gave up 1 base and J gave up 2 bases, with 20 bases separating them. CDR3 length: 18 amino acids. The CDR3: CASSLDLGQGRKNYGYTF. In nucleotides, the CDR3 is TGTGCCAGCAGCTTAGACTTAGGGCAGGGGCGGAAGAACTATGGCTACACCTTC.

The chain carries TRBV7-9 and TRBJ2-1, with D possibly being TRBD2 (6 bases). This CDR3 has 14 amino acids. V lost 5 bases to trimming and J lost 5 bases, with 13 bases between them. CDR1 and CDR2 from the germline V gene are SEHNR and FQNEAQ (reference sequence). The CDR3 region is CASSTSGGNNEQFF. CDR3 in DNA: TGTGCCAGCAGCACCAGCGGAGGGAACAATGAGCAGTTCTTC.

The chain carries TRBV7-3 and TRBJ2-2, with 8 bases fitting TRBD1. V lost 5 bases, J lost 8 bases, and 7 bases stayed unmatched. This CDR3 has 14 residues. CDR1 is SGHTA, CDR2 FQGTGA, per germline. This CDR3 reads CASSDGTGRGELFF. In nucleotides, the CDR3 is TGTGCCAGCAGCGACGGGACAGGTCGTGGGGAGCTGTTTTTT. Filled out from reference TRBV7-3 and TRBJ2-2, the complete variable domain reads GAGVSQTPSNKVTEKGKYVELRCDPISGHTALYWYRQSLGQGPEFLIYFQGTGAADDSGLPNDRFFAVRPEGSVSTLKIQRTERGDSAVYLCASSDGTGRGELFFGEGSRLTVL.

CDR3 sequence: CASSQVAGNTGELFF. As DNA, the CDR3 is TGTGCCAGCAGCCAAGTGGCAGGAAACACCGGGGAGCTGTTTTTT. The chain uses TRBV14 and TRBJ2-2; D ambiguous. This CDR3 contains 15 residues. Germline CDR1 and CDR2: SGHDN and FVKESK. Trimming shortened V by 1 base and J by 2 bases, and 8 bases separated the two germline ends.

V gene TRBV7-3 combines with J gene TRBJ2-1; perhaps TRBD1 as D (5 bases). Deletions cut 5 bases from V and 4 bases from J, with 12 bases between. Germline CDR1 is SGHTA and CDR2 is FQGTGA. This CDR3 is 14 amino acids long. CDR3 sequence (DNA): TGTGCCAGCAGCCCAAGCCAGGGTTACAATGAGCAGTTCTTC. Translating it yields CASSPSQGYNEQFF.

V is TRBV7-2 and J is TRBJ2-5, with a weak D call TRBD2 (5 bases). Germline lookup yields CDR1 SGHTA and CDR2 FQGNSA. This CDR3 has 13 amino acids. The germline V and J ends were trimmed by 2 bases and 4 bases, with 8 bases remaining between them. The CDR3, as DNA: TGTGCCAGCAGCTTAAGGGAGCGAGAGACCCAGTACTTC. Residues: CASSLRERETQYF.